This TCR beta chain appears in the sequencing data of a study of STAT3 mutations in large granular lymphocyte leukemia. On the study more broadly: Immunosuppressive therapy was given to more than half of T-LGLL patients.

Study-wide points: TCR clonotype switching after therapy occurred in about 35% of the 18 patients. At least one immunodominant TCR beta clonotype appeared in every T-cell large granular lymphocyte leukemia patient. Sampling intervals varied between patients and samples.

This clone appeared a few times. Its antigen remains unidentified. Tens of thousands of productive templates were obtained per sample on average. Libraries were prepared by immunoSEQ multiplex PCR; TCRdb keeps only in-frame clonotypes and omits some of them. The sample lists approximately 2,500 clones; roughly 50% were seen once. The CDR3 is 14 residues long. V gave up 0 bases and J gave up 6 bases; unmatched junction bases: 2. Germline lookup yields CDR1 LGHNA and CDR2 YSLEER. The sequencing sample was made of peripheral blood mononuclear cells. This TCR derives from a man aged 55 to 69 with T-cell large granular lymphocyte leukemia. Some clones in this sample may be carry-over from other donors' samples. The chain couples TRBV4-3 to TRBJ2-3, with 8 bases matching TRBD1. CDR3 region: CASSQDRGRDTQYF. The CDR3 DNA is TGCGCCAGCAGCCAAGACAGGGGGCGGGATACGCAGTATTTT.